The 23 T cell receptor beta chains below were found in one sample sequenced in a study of blood T cell repertoires in COVID-19. Only in-frame clones appear in the TCRdb table, and some are missing; sequencing was by immunoSEQ multiplex PCR. This sample carries around 210,000 clones, roughly four fifths of them seen once, and the ten largest clones take over 6%. Sequencing was performed on peripheral blood. The receptor set was obtained from a woman aged 80 or over with COVID-19, enrolled during active disease.

The chain has TRBV19 and TRBJ1-5; TRBD1 agrees at 9 bases. With V trimmed by 9 bases and J by 1 base, 4 bases remained unmatched. The CDR3 runs 14 residues. Germline V gene data show CDR1 as LNHDA and CDR2 as SQIVND (reference sequence). The DNA for the CDR3 is TGTGCCAGCGGGACAGGGCCCAGCAATCAGCCCCAGCATTTT. Its protein is CASGTGPSNQPQHF.

This clone was detected a few times. This sequence joins TRBV6-2 or TRBV6-3 and TRBJ2-7; a possible D gene is TRBD1 (5 bases). V was pared by 0 bases and J by 3 bases, with 12 bases between. This CDR3 has 15 amino acids. The germline V gene encodes CDR1 MNHEY and CDR2 SVGEGT. The CDR3 DNA follows: TGTGCCAGCAGTTACTCGACCAGGGAATTCTACGAGCAGTACTTC. Amino acids: CASSYSTREFYEQYF.

The chain carries TRBV28 and TRBJ1-6; no firm D call. CDR3 length: 12 residues. Per germline, CDR1 MDHEN and CDR2 SYDVKM. V dropped 1 base and J dropped 17 bases, with 12 bases sitting between them. The CDR3 sequence is CASSLSGRGVHF. The CDR3 DNA follows: TGTGCCAGCAGTTTATCTGGGCGCGGGGTCCACTTT. Combining the CDR3 with reference TRBV28 and TRBJ1-6 gives the whole variable domain DVKVTQSSRYLVKRTGEKVFLECVQDMDHENMFWYRQDPGLGLRLIYFSYDVKMKEKGDIPEGYSVSREKKERFSLILESASTNQTSMYLCASSLSGRGVHFGNGTRLTVT.

A remark on this clone: Germline and junction disagree at one end, which may indicate a read error. The chain joins TRBV28 to TRBJ2-7, with TRBD1 matching over 11 bases. Germline V gives CDR1 MDHEN, CDR2 SYDVKM. The length of the CDR3 is 13 residues. CDR3 in DNA: TGTGCCAGCAGTTCGGGACAGGGGGGCCCCGGTAGCTTC. Amino acid sequence: CASSSGQGGPGSF.

This chain uses TRBV7-2 with TRBJ1-2; a weak D match, TRBD1 (6 bases). Per the germline V gene, CDR1 is SGHTA and CDR2 is FQGNSA. The CDR3 loop spans 13 amino acids. Trimming cost V 5 bases and J 4 bases, with 11 bases left between them. CDR3 coding DNA: TGTGCCAGCAGCGGGGGCATCGGCTATGGCTACACCTTC. Residues: CASSGGIGYGYTF.

This clone appeared a single time. The chain carries TRBV7-9 and TRBJ1-6, with TRBD1 as a possible D gene (6 bases). Looked up from germline, CDR1 is SEHNR and CDR2 is FQNEAQ (reference sequence). CDR3 length equals 16 residues. V lost 4 bases to trimming and J lost 9 bases, with 19 bases between them. The CDR3 region is CASSSGASRLGSPLHF. DNA for the CDR3: TGTGCCAGCAGCTCAGGGGCCTCCAGGCTGGGTTCACCCCTCCACTTT. Looking up the rest from reference TRBV7-9 and TRBJ1-6 gives the full variable domain: DTGVSQNPRHKITKRGQNVTFRCDPISEHNRLYWYRQTLGQGPEFLTYFQNEAQLEKSRLLSDRFSAERPKGSFSTLEIQRTEQGDSAMYLCASSSGASRLGSPLHFGNGTRLTVT.

V and J are TRBV6-5 and TRBJ2-5, with no clear D. CDR3 length: 14 amino acids. The ends were cut back, 6 bases at V and 3 bases at J, with 14 bases in the middle. Per the germline V gene, CDR1 is MNHEY and CDR2 is SVGAGI. CDR3 DNA: TGTGCCAGCAGCTCCCCCCTCCACAAAGAGACCCAGTACTTC. It is translated as CASSSPLHKETQYF.

The rearrangement uses TRBV18 and TRBJ1-3; D is possibly TRBD1 (6 bases). This CDR3 has 16 amino acids. Deletions cut 4 bases from V and 3 bases from J, with 16 bases between. In germline, CDR1 is KGHSH, CDR2 LQKENI. The CDR3 protein is CASSLLGQNGGNTIYF. CDR3 DNA sequence: TGTGCCAGCTCACTCCTCGGACAGAATGGTGGAAACACCATATATTTT.

This clone was observed a single time. This chain joins TRBV27 and TRBJ2-7, with D possibly TRBD2 on 6 matching bases. The CDR3 length is 14 residues. Germline assignment: CDR1 MNHEY and CDR2 SMNVEV (reference sequence). Trimming cost V 3 bases and J 2 bases, with 11 bases left between them. CDR3 sequence reads: CASSFLAGTYEQYF. The CDR3 coding sequence is TGTGCCAGCAGTTTCCTTGCGGGGACCTACGAGCAGTACTTC.

Turning to this clone: Distinct nucleotide sequences in the sample also encode this CDR3. J is TRBJ2-3 and V is TRBV3-1 (or the pseudogene TRBV3-2); D gene uncertain. Germline values: CDR1 LGHDT, CDR2 YNNKEL (reference sequence). V lost 1 base to trimming and J lost 5 bases, with 4 bases between them. The CDR3 has 12 amino acids. The CDR3 DNA reads as TGTGCCAGCAGCCAAGTAATAGATACGCAGTATTTT. Translation gives CASSQVIDTQYF.

V is TRBV2 and J is TRBJ2-2; tentative D call: TRBD1 (5 bases). V lost 10 bases to trimming and J lost 0 bases, with 12 bases between them. Looked up from germline, CDR1 is SNHLY and CDR2 is FYNNEI. This CDR3 spans 14 amino acids. The CDR3 loop reads CAIRTRANTGELFF. The CDR3 nucleotides are TGTGCCATTCGGACACGAGCGAACACCGGGGAGCTGTTTTTT.

The chain carries TRBV5-1 and TRBJ1-1; unclear D gene. The CDR3 covers 12 residues. The V gene lost 3 bases and the J gene lost 3 bases, with 6 bases spanning the gap. The germline V gene has CDR1 SGHRS and CDR2 YFSETQ. The CDR3 region is CASSSTDTEAFF. CDR3 sequence (DNA): TGCGCCAGCAGCTCAACAGACACTGAAGCTTTCTTT.

V and J are TRBV3-1 (or the pseudogene TRBV3-2) and TRBJ1-2, with a weak D call TRBD1 (6 bases). Germline V lookup: CDR1 LGHDT, CDR2 YNNKEL (reference sequence). V was pared by 10 bases and J by 6 bases, with 21 bases between. The CDR3 is 14 amino acids. CDR3 region: CATYNRVPENGYTF. CDR3 nucleotides: TGTGCCACCTACAACAGGGTCCCCGAGAATGGCTACACCTTC.

The J gene is TRBJ2-7, the V gene TRBV3-1 (or the pseudogene TRBV3-2), with a tentative D call TRBD1 (5 bases). The CDR3 contains 17 residues. Between the trimmed V and J ends, which lost 3 bases and 0 bases, there was a span of 18 bases. Per the germline V gene, CDR1 is LGHDT and CDR2 is YNNKEL (reference sequence). CDR3 nucleotides: TGTGCCAGCAGCCACATGCCAGGGCGCCTAGGCTCCTACGAGCAGTACTTC. Amino acid sequence: CASSHMPGRLGSYEQYF.

CDR3 residues: CASSFLGQDNEQFF. The DNA of the CDR3 is TGCGCCAGCAGCTTTCTGGGGCAGGACAATGAGCAGTTCTTC. The chain recombines TRBV5-1 with TRBJ2-1; tentative D call: TRBD1 (5 bases). Germline CDR1 and CDR2: SGHRS and YFSETQ. The CDR3 covers 14 residues. V was trimmed by 2 bases and J by 5 bases, leaving 11 bases between them.

This clone was seen a single time. The rearrangement joins TRBV7-9 to TRBJ1-5, with D maybe TRBD1 (5 bases). CDR3 size: 14 residues. The germline V gene encodes CDR1 SEHNR and CDR2 FQNEAQ (reference sequence). V was cut by 3 bases and J by 1 base, with 7 bases left in between. The CDR3 DNA follows: TGTGCCAGCAGCTTCTCAGGGAGCAATCAGCCCCAGCATTTT. It yields the protein CASSFSGSNQPQHF.

This clone was counted a few times. This chain connects TRBV5-5 to TRBJ2-1; 7 bases are a match to TRBD2. The J segment lost 6 bases and the V segment lost 2 bases, leaving 5 bases of the junction unmatched. In germline, CDR1 is SGHKS, CDR2 YYEKEE (reference sequence). The CDR3 is 14 residues long. This chain's CDR3 is CASSFVPGGNEQFF. CDR3 DNA: TGTGCCAGCAGCTTTGTCCCGGGAGGCAATGAGCAGTTCTTC.

This chain joins TRBV7-3 and TRBJ2-1; TRBD1 matches at 9 bases. CDR1 and CDR2 (germline): SGHTA, FQGTGA. Trimming removed 4 bases from V and 7 bases from J; junction bases left unmatched: 5. CDR3 size: 14 residues. CDR3 residues: CASSSGQGRNEQFF. CDR3 nucleotide sequence: TGTGCCAGCAGCTCGGGACAGGGTCGGAATGAGCAGTTCTTC.

The chain couples TRBV6-4 to TRBJ1-4; no clear D gene. Deletions cut 6 bases from V and 0 bases from J, with 11 bases between. Germline-derived CDR1 and CDR2 are MRHNA and SNTAGT. The CDR3 length is 15 residues. In nucleotides, the CDR3 is TGTGCCAGCAGGAAGAACGGTGCAACTAATGAAAAACTGTTTTTT. As protein: CASRKNGATNEKLFF.

This clone was seen a single time. The chain carries TRBV29-1 and TRBJ1-4, with 12 bases fitting TRBD1. J gave up 4 bases and V 4 bases, and 4 bases lay outside the gene matches. The CDR3 spans 15 residues. Germline V gene data show CDR1 as SQVTM and CDR2 as ANQGSEA. The CDR3 protein is CSVVGTGGDNEKLFF. DNA for the CDR3: TGCAGCGTTGTCGGGACAGGGGGCGATAATGAAAAACTGTTTTTT.

The chain uses TRBV29-1 and TRBJ1-5, with a weak D call TRBD1 (6 bases). The CDR3 runs 12 residues. The V end lost 4 bases, the J end lost 7 bases, and 11 bases lay between the germline ends. Germline values: CDR1 SQVTM, CDR2 ANQGSEA. The CDR3: CSVGQESQPQHF. CDR3 DNA sequence: TGCAGCGTTGGACAGGAGAGCCAGCCCCAGCATTTT.

The chain carries TRBV6-5 and TRBJ1-2; TRBD1 aligns across 8 bases. J was trimmed by 3 bases and V by 7 bases; bases with no gene match: 7. This CDR3 has 14 residues. Germline CDR1 is MNHEY and CDR2 is SVGAGI. The CDR3 loop is CASTKPGQDYGYTF. The CDR3 DNA follows: TGTGCCAGCACTAAACCGGGACAGGACTATGGCTACACCTTC.

This clone occurred a few times. The chain employs TRBV7-9 and TRBJ1-2; 7 nucleotides match TRBD1. The CDR3 loop spans 15 amino acids. V dropped 5 bases and J dropped 4; count of bases not matched to a gene: 10. CDR1 and CDR2 (germline): SEHNR, FQNEAQ (reference sequence). CDR3 sequence: CASSQARGQIYGYTF. The CDR3 coding sequence is TGTGCCAGCAGCCAGGCTAGGGGGCAAATCTATGGCTACACCTTC.